One and the same sample provided the 2 T cell receptor beta chains below, sequenced in a study of response to subunit inactivated influenza vaccine. TCRdb fed the RT-PCR reads into MiXCR, producing one record per CDR3 protein. The sample lists fewer than 250,000 distinct CDR3 sequences, approximately 15% occurring once. The sample here was CD8+ T cells sorted from PBMCs, taken roughly 5 days after vaccination. The receptor set was obtained from a man in his fifties or sixties who received an inactivated influenza vaccine.

This chain uses TRBV29-1 with TRBJ2-3; 13 bases are shared with TRBD2. The trim removed 2 bases at V and 3 bases at J, leaving 8 bases unmatched. The germline V gene encodes CDR1 SQVTM and CDR2 ANQGSEA. The CDR3 has 17 amino acids. The CDR3 DNA reads as TGCAGCGTTGAACTTGTAAGGACTAGCGGGAGTACAGATACGCAGTATTTT. It is translated as CSVELVRTSGSTDTQYF.

The chain uses TRBV12-3 or TRBV12-4 and TRBJ2-7, with unresolved D. Trimming took 3 bases from V and 5 from J, leaving 5 bases between them. This CDR3 is built from 11 residues. The DNA for the CDR3 is TGTGCCAGCAGTTTTAGCAACGAGCAGTACTTC. It specifies CASSFSNEQYF.